This is a list of T cell receptor beta chains from one sample in a study of vaccination effects on CD4 cells after COVID-19. No antigen has been identified for these receptors. Repertoires were generated with immunoSEQ multiplex PCR, while TCRdb's copy carries only in-frame clones and drops some. In the table there are some 40,000 clones, approximately 78% of which are singletons. Sequencing used CD4+ T cells from PBMCs cultured with HCoV-NL63 spike peptides, obtained before COVID-19 vaccination. These receptors were collected from a human donor who had a prior SARS-CoV-2 infection. CDR3s include the opening cysteine and the closing phenylalanine or tryptophan. The D gene is left open where the match is weak. Where a row states a size, it is once, few, many or the class of an expanded clone; other rows omit it.

CDR3	DNA	D	J	size	V
CASSEYTGVPDTQYF	TGTGCCAGCAGTGAATATACAGGCGTGCCGGATACGCAGTATTTT	.	TRBJ2-3	few	TRBV25-1
CASSYETSGRREQYF	TGTGCCAGCAGTTACGAGACTAGCGGGAGGCGCGAGCAGTACTTC	TRBD2	TRBJ2-7	.	TRBV6-5
CASSSRARSGANVLTF	TGTGCCAGCAGTTCACGAGCGCGCTCTGGGGCCAACGTCCTGACTTTC	.	TRBJ2-6	.	TRBV28
CARSLVDRGIETQYF	TGTGCCAGAAGCTTGGTAGACAGGGGTATCGAGACCCAGTACTTC	TRBD1	TRBJ2-5	.	TRBV5-3
CASSLGLAGLNIQYF	TGTGCCAGCAGCTTAGGACTAGCGGGACTTAACATTCAGTACTTC	TRBD2	TRBJ2-4	.	TRBV7-2
CASRSTYNTIYF	TGTGCCAGCAGGTCGACCTATAACACCATATATTTT	.	TRBJ1-3	.	TRBV12-3/TRBV12-4
CAHLLGKGGYTF	TGTGCCCATTTGCTGGGAAAGGGTGGCTACACCTTC	.	TRBJ1-2	.	TRBV11-3
CASSATRNTEAFF	TGTGCCAGCAGCGCGACACGGAACACTGAAGCTTTCTTT	.	TRBJ1-1	.	TRBV9
CSARSMGVQFF	TGCAGTGCTAGATCCATGGGTGTGCAGTTCTTC	.	TRBJ2-1	few	TRBV20-1
CASSVRTGAPNTEAFF	TGTGCCAGTAGTGTCCGGACAGGGGCCCCGAACACTGAAGCTTTCTTT	TRBD1	TRBJ1-1	.	TRBV19
CASSGQGYEQYF	TGTGCCAGCAGTGGACAGGGGTACGAGCAGTACTTC	TRBD1	TRBJ2-7	few	TRBV2
CASMRGSSPLHF	TGTGCCAGCATGAGAGGGAGTTCACCCCTCCACTTT	.	TRBJ1-6	.	TRBV25-1
CASRGTSAGTEAFF	TGTGCCAGCAGGGGGACATCGGCGGGGACTGAAGCTTTCTTT	.	TRBJ1-1	.	TRBV2
CASGTGSSGANVLTF	TGTGCCAGCGGTACAGGGAGCTCTGGGGCCAACGTCCTGACTTTC	.	TRBJ2-6	.	TRBV6-5
CASRRTSGSLNEQFF	TGTGCCAGCAGAAGGACTAGCGGGAGTTTAAATGAGCAGTTCTTC	TRBD2	TRBJ2-1	.	TRBV7-2
CASAREVRQPQHF	TGTGCCAGCGCACGTGAGGTGAGGCAGCCCCAGCATTTT	.	TRBJ1-5	.	TRBV18
CAISESGSSYGYTF	TGTGCCATCAGTGAGTCGGGGAGTTCCTATGGCTACACCTTC	.	TRBJ1-2	once	TRBV10-3
CASRRDMPYEQYF	TGTGCCAGCAGGAGGGACATGCCCTACGAGCAGTACTTC	.	TRBJ2-7	.	TRBV2
CASSVGALLGTDTQYF	TGTGCCAGCAGCGTAGGCGCCCTATTGGGCACAGATACGCAGTATTTT	.	TRBJ2-3	.	TRBV9
CASSYDAIYGYTF	TGTGCCAGCAGTTACGACGCCATCTATGGCTACACCTTC	.	TRBJ1-2	.	TRBV6-5
CASSILRTGGAGRETQYF	TGTGCCAGTAGTATCCTGAGGACAGGGGGCGCGGGTCGAGAGACCCAGTACTTC	TRBD1	TRBJ2-5	.	TRBV19
CASSPSQADTIYF	TGTGCCAGCTCACCATCACAGGCGGACACCATATATTTT	.	TRBJ1-3	.	TRBV18
CASSQTHSYNSPLHF	TGTGCCAGCAGCCAAACCCACTCCTATAATTCACCCCTCCACTTT	.	TRBJ1-6	.	TRBV3-1/TRBV3-2
CASSQDGNYGYTF	TGTGCCAGCAGCCAAGATGGAAACTATGGCTACACCTTC	.	TRBJ1-2	.	TRBV3-1/TRBV3-2
CASSVGQGHYNEQFF	TGTGCCAGCAGCGTAGGGCAGGGACACTACAATGAGCAGTTCTTC	.	TRBJ2-1	.	TRBV9
CASTSGGRGLNTEAFF	TGTGCCAGTACCTCTGGAGGGAGGGGACTGAACACTGAAGCTTTCTTT	.	TRBJ1-1	.	TRBV19
CASTLLPGDGYTF	TGTGCCAGCACCCTACTTCCGGGAGATGGCTACACCTTC	.	TRBJ1-2	.	TRBV5-5
CASSPASLGGELFF	TGTGCCAGCAGCCCCGCGTCCCTAGGCGGGGAGCTGTTTTTT	.	TRBJ2-2	.	TRBV7-2
CATSDPRRGNTEAFF	TGTGCCACCAGTGACCCTCGACGGGGGAACACTGAAGCTTTCTTT	.	TRBJ1-1	.	TRBV24-1
CASSPLFGGLGGYTF	TGTGCCAGCAGCCCTTTATTCGGGGGGCTGGGTGGCTACACCTTC	.	TRBJ1-2	.	TRBV7-8
CAISGTSSGANVLTF	TGTGCCATCAGTGGGACCAGCTCTGGGGCCAACGTCCTGACTTTC	.	TRBJ2-6	medium-sized	TRBV10-3
CASSLALGLAVTDTQYF	TGCGCCAGCAGCCTAGCCCTCGGACTAGCTGTAACAGATACGCAGTATTTT	TRBD2	TRBJ2-3	.	TRBV5-1
CASSQEASGNSYNEQFF	TGCGCCAGCAGCCAAGAAGCTAGCGGTAACTCCTACAATGAGCAGTTCTTC	TRBD2	TRBJ2-1	.	TRBV4-3
CASSESYDGSYNSPLHF	TGCGCCAGCAGTGAGTCTTACGACGGCTCCTATAATTCACCCCTCCACTTT	.	TRBJ1-6	.	TRBV10-1
CASSRGYGNHGELFF	TGTGCCAGCAGCCGAGGATATGGAAACCACGGGGAGCTGTTTTTT	.	TRBJ2-2	.	TRBV6-5
CASSPLRITRLHREQYF	TGCGCCAGCAGCCCCCTCCGGATCACCCGTCTTCACAGGGAGCAGTACTTC	.	TRBJ2-7	.	TRBV4-1
CSVRPGWNTEAFF	TGCAGCGTTCGTCCAGGGTGGAACACTGAAGCTTTCTTT	.	TRBJ1-1	few	TRBV29-1
CASALNPLASGTQETQYF	TGCGCCAGCGCACTTAACCCGTTGGCCTCGGGGACACAAGAGACCCAGTACTTC	.	TRBJ2-5	.	TRBV5-1
CASSKLRSSGNTIYF	TGTGCCAGCAGCAAACTGCGGAGCTCTGGAAACACCATATATTTT	.	TRBJ1-3	.	TRBV21-1
CASSYYTKTGFYQETQYF	TGTGCCAGCAGTTATTACACTAAGACAGGTTTTTACCAAGAGACCCAGTACTTC	.	TRBJ2-5	.	TRBV6-7
CASSFETGDIQTQYF	TGTGCCAGCAGCTTCGAGACAGGGGACATACAGACCCAGTACTTC	TRBD1	TRBJ2-5	few	TRBV11-3
CASSRTGGGEQYF	TGTGCCAGTTCAAGGACAGGGGGCGGGGAGCAGTACTTC	TRBD1	TRBJ2-7	.	TRBV19